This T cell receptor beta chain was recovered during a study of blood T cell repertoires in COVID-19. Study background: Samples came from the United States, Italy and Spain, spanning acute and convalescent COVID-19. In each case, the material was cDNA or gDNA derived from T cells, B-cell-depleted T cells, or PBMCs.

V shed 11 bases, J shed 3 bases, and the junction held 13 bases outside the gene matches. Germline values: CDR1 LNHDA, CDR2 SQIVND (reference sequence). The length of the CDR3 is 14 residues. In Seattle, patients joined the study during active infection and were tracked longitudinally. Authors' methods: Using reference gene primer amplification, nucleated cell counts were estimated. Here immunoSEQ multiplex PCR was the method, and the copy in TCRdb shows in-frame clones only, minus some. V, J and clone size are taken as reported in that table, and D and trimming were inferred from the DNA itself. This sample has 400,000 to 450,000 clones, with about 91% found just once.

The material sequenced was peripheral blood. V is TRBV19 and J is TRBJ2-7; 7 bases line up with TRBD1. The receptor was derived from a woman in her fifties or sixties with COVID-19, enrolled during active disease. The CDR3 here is CASRGQSFHYEQYF. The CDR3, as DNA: TGTGCCTCCCGGGGACAGAGTTTTCACTACGAGCAGTACTTC. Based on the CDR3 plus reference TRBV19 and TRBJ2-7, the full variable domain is DGGITQSPKYLFRKEGQNVTLSCEQNLNHDAMYWYRQDPGQGLRLIYYSQIVNDFQKGDIAEGYSVSREKKESFPLTVTSAQKNPTAFYLCASRGQSFHYEQYFGPGTRLTVT.